This entry concerns a single T cell receptor (beta chain). As yet, its antigen is unknown. This sample was taken from a study of PD-L1 blockade in urothelial cancer. For the study at large: Starting in the mid-2010s, patients were given atezolizumab (1,200 mg intravenously every 3 weeks). Tumor specimens possessed a median of around 1,500 T cells.

Overall study findings and caveats: A higher tumor-infiltrating T lymphocyte proportion occurred with durable benefit.

Using immunoSEQ multiplex PCR, the repertoire was profiled, and TCRdb retains in-frame clones only, with some absent. The sample records over a thousand clones, about 39% being singletons. CDR3 length: 14 residues. Germline-derived CDR1 and CDR2 are LNHDA and SQIVND (reference sequence). V was cut by 3 bases and J by 8 bases, with 16 bases left in between. The material sequenced was tumor tissue, taken before atezolizumab (anti-PD-L1) treatment. This chain joins TRBV19 and TRBJ1-2; D remains ambiguous. This TCR derives from a man aged 55 to 70 with urothelial cancer. The CDR3: CASSINRAMQGYTF. The CDR3 DNA reads TGTGCCAGTAGTATCAACAGAGCTATGCAGGGCTACACCTTC.